The subject of this entry is one TCR beta chain. The data derive from a study of blood T cell repertoires in COVID-19. The wider study: From T cells, B-cell-depleted T cells, or PBMCs came the material, which was cDNA or gDNA.

Original processing methods: Quantification of nucleated cells was approximated via reference gene primer amplification. The table came from immunoSEQ multiplex PCR; TCRdb's copy has only in-frame clones and leaves some out. V, J and clone size derive from that table, while D and trimming were established from the DNA sequence. The table records 80,000 or so clones, almost 85% of them present only once. The CDR3 consists of 14 residues. Germline V gene lookup returns CDR1 SGHTA and CDR2 FQGNSA. V gave up 5 bases and J gave up 8 bases; unmatched junction bases: 7. V gene TRBV7-2 combines with J gene TRBJ2-1, with 9 bases matching TRBD1. The TCR originated in a man aged 50 or older with COVID-19, enrolled during active disease. The sample was peripheral blood. CDR3 DNA sequence: TGTGCCAGCAGCCCGGACAGGGGATTCGATGAGCAGTTCTTC. It yields the protein CASSPDRGFDEQFF.